A single sample gave rise to the 25 T cell receptor beta chains below, sequenced in a study of OX40 agonist ivuxolimab in advanced cancers. This table comes from immunoSEQ multiplex PCR, and its TCRdb copy is limited to in-frame clones, with some not included. The table shows approximately 76,000 clones, with almost 90% occurring only once. Sequences were derived from CD4+ or CD8+ T cells sorted from blood, sampled in a trial of the OX40 agonist ivuxolimab. The receptors were gathered from an adult with an advanced solid tumor such as melanoma, head and neck, liver or kidney cancer.

The chain is built from TRBV5-1 and TRBJ2-7; TRBD1 aligns across 8 bases. CDR1 is SGHRS, CDR2 YFSETQ, per germline. The V and J ends lost 0 bases and 9 bases, in that order; junction bases with no gene match: 8. This CDR3 is 14 amino acids long. The DNA for the CDR3 is TGCGCCAGCAGCTTGGAGGACAGGGCCTTGGGGCAGTACTTC. This codes for CASSLEDRALGQYF.

The CDR3 protein is CASSSRVYGYTF. In nucleotides, the CDR3 is TGTGCCAGCAGTAGCAGAGTCTATGGCTACACCTTC. This sequence joins TRBV6-1 and TRBJ1-2; D ambiguous. The germline gives CDR1 MNHNS, CDR2 SASEGT. This CDR3 contains 12 residues. Trimming took 5 bases from V and 4 from J, leaving 8 bases between them.

The chain recombines TRBV5-4 with TRBJ2-3; tentative D call: TRBD2 (6 bases). Germline CDR1 and CDR2: SGHNT and YYREEE (reference sequence). The V end lost 0 bases, the J end lost 1 base, and 12 bases lay between the germline ends. The CDR3 runs to 16 residues. DNA of the CDR3: TGTGCCAGCAGCTTGGGGGACTTTATTGGCACAGATACGCAGTATTTT. Protein product: CASSLGDFIGTDTQYF.

Here the CDR3 DNA reads TGTGCCATCAGTGAGTCGTACGTAGCTCAGGGCACAGATACGCAGTATTTT. Amino acids: CAISESYVAQGTDTQYF. The chain joins TRBV10-3 to TRBJ2-3; D remains ambiguous. The CDR3 runs 17 residues. CDR1 and CDR2 (germline): ENHRY, SYGVKD. The V end lost 0 bases, the J end lost 1 base, and 14 bases lay between the germline ends.

The chain carries TRBV5-4 and TRBJ1-2; the D is unclear. Germline CDR1 reads SGHNT; CDR2 reads YYREEE (reference sequence). The CDR3 totals 14 residues. The ends were cut back, 6 bases at V and 8 bases at J, with 20 bases in the middle. CDR3: CASTIDHGIVGYTF. CDR3 DNA sequence: TGTGCCAGCACCATCGATCACGGGATAGTAGGCTACACCTTC.

V usage is TRBV11-2 and J usage is TRBJ1-4, with TRBD1 matching 10 bases. The CDR3 consists of 14 residues. Per germline, CDR1 SGHAT and CDR2 FQNNGV. The V gene end was trimmed by 5 bases and the J gene end by 11 bases; junction bases not matched to a gene: 8. CDR3 in DNA: TGTGCCAGCAGCGAGGGACAGGGGATGAGGAAACTGTTTTTT. It yields the protein CASSEGQGMRKLFF.

The chain couples TRBV4-3 to TRBJ1-5; D not certain. This CDR3 region has 13 residues. The germline gives CDR1 LGHNA, CDR2 YSLEER. V was cut by 4 bases and J by 5 bases, with 9 bases left in between. CDR3 sequence (DNA): TGCGCCAGCAGCCCACAGTGGGATCAGCCCCAGCATTTT. Translating gives CASSPQWDQPQHF.

Of note for this clone: The junction and the germline gene differ at one end; a read error may be behind it. The rearrangement links TRBV7-2 to TRBJ2-7; a weak D match, TRBD2 (6 bases). Germline lookup yields CDR1 SGHTA and CDR2 FQGNSA. This CDR3 has 15 residues. The chain's CDR3 is CASSVAAAGTYEQYF. The CDR3 bases are TGTGCCAGCAGCGTAGCCGCGGCGGGAACCTACGAGCAGTACTTC.

V and J are TRBV7-8 and TRBJ2-1; 9 bases are shared with TRBD2. Trimming at V came to 0 bases and at J to 0 bases, leaving 9 bases not matched to a gene. The CDR3 consists of 19 residues. The germline gives CDR1 SGHVS, CDR2 FQNEAQ. This CDR3 is CASSLAVSSGALSYNEQFF. The CDR3, as DNA: TGTGCCAGCAGCTTAGCGGTTTCTAGCGGGGCCCTCTCCTACAATGAGCAGTTCTTC.

CDR3 nucleotide sequence: TGTGCCAGCTCACCACGCCAGGGATCTAACTATGGCTACACCTTC. Encoded protein: CASSPRQGSNYGYTF. V and J are TRBV18 and TRBJ1-2; tentatively, D is TRBD1 (5 bases). The V and J ends lost 1 base and 0 bases respectively, with 9 bases between them. CDR1 and CDR2 from the germline V gene are KGHSH and LQKENI. The CDR3 contains 15 residues.

This clone has a single count. The chain uses TRBV30 and TRBJ2-7; a possible D gene is TRBD1 (6 bases). Trimming took off 7 bases at V and 3 bases at J, with 7 bases between the two ends. Per the germline V gene, CDR1 is GTSNPN and CDR2 is SVGIG (reference sequence). The CDR3 extends over 10 amino acids. The CDR3 here is CALQGYEQYF. The CDR3 nucleotides read TGTGCCTTACAGGGCTACGAGCAGTACTTC.

This clone was counted only a few times. The chain uses TRBV28 and TRBJ2-1; 13 bases are a match to TRBD2. CDR3 length: 14 amino acids. From germline, CDR1 is MDHEN and CDR2 SYDVKM. The ends lost 9 bases at V and 2 bases at J; junction bases unmatched: 1. CDR3 residues: CASGTSGAYNEQFF. CDR3 coding DNA: TGTGCCAGTGGGACTAGCGGGGCCTACAATGAGCAGTTCTTC.

This clone appeared a single time. The V call is TRBV5-4, the J call TRBJ2-5; D unresolved. The length of the CDR3 is 14 residues. V gave up 4 bases and J gave up 2 bases, with 12 bases separating them. The germline V gene encodes CDR1 SGHNT and CDR2 YYREEE (reference sequence). This CDR3 is CASSLDVVQETQYF. The CDR3 DNA reads as TGTGCCAGCAGCCTGGACGTTGTGCAAGAGACCCAGTACTTC.

The V call is TRBV19, the J call TRBJ2-3, with D unclear. The V gene lost 5 bases and the J gene lost 2 bases, with 14 bases spanning the gap. Germline loops: CDR1 LNHDA, CDR2 SQIVND (reference sequence). This CDR3 is built from 15 residues. Here the CDR3 DNA reads TGTGCCAGTAGTGACCTCGTCCACGCCACAGATACGCAGTATTTT. Protein product: CASSDLVHATDTQYF. Supplemented by reference TRBV19 and TRBJ2-3, the full variable domain reads DGGITQSPKYLFRKEGQNVTLSCEQNLNHDAMYWYRQDPGQGLRLIYYSQIVNDFQKGDIAEGYSVSREKKESFPLTVTSAQKNPTAFYLCASSDLVHATDTQYFGPGTRLTVL.

This sequence joins TRBV7-6 and TRBJ2-1, with 10 bases fitting TRBD1. The CDR3 length is 15 residues. Per germline, CDR1 SGHVS and CDR2 FNYEAQ. V dropped 1 base and J dropped 7; count of bases not matched to a gene: 4. The CDR3 reads CASSLVGTGENEQFF. DNA of the CDR3: TGTGCCAGCAGCTTAGTCGGGACAGGGGAGAATGAGCAGTTCTTC.

The rearrangement uses TRBV9 and TRBJ1-3, with D perhaps TRBD1 (5 bases). CDR3 size: 16 residues. V lost 0 bases and J 3 bases, leaving 13 bases between the germline ends. Germline CDR1 reads SGDLS; CDR2 reads YYNGEE. The CDR3 loop is CASSVDLQALGNTIYF. CDR3 sequence (DNA): TGTGCCAGCAGCGTAGACCTACAGGCTCTTGGAAACACCATATATTTT.

Only a few counts were recorded for this clone. The chain uses TRBV5-1 and TRBJ1-3; D possibly corresponds to TRBD1 (5 bases). This CDR3 region has 15 residues. Germline lookup yields CDR1 SGHRS and CDR2 YFSETQ. The germline V and J ends were trimmed by 1 base and 2 bases, with 10 bases remaining between them. The CDR3 coding sequence is TGCGCCAGCAGCTTGAGTAGACAGACTGGAAACACCATATATTTT. It translates to CASSLSRQTGNTIYF.

The rearrangement joins TRBV5-5 to TRBJ1-5; D unresolved. V lost 0 bases and J lost 6, with 7 bases in between. CDR3 length: 13 residues. The germline CDR1 and CDR2 sequences are SGHKS and YYEKEE (reference sequence). Here the CDR3 reads CASSLAEVQPQHF. The CDR3 DNA reads as TGTGCCAGCAGCTTGGCCGAGGTTCAGCCCCAGCATTTT. Based on the CDR3 plus reference TRBV5-5 and TRBJ1-5, the full variable domain is DAGVTQSPTHLIKTRGQQVTLRCSPISGHKSVSWYQQVLGQGPQFIFQYYEKEERGRGNFPDRFSARQFPNYSSELNVNALLLGDSALYLCASSLAEVQPQHFGDGTRLSIL.

The V and J genes are TRBV15 and TRBJ1-2, with a weak D call TRBD1 (5 bases). The germline V gene has CDR1 LNHNV and CDR2 YYDKDF (reference sequence). V was clipped by 0 bases and J by 8 bases, with 10 bases between them. The length of the CDR3 is 13 residues. The CDR3 spells CATSRDVRVGYTF. CDR3 bases: TGTGCCACCAGCAGAGATGTCAGGGTCGGCTACACCTTC.

The chain uses TRBV7-2 and TRBJ2-7; 9 nucleotides line up with TRBD1. CDR3 length: 14 residues. With V trimmed by 2 bases and J by 6 bases, 5 bases remained unmatched. Germline V gene data show CDR1 as SGHTA and CDR2 as FQGNSA. The CDR3 DNA follows: TGTGCCAGCAGCTTAATCGGGACAGGGCCCGAGCAGTACTTC. It translates to CASSLIGTGPEQYF. The whole variable domain, remainder taken from reference TRBV7-2 and TRBJ2-7, is GAGVSQSPSNKVTEKGKDVELRCDPISGHTALYWYRQSLGQGLEFLIYFQGNSAPDKSGLPSDRFSAERTGGSVSTLTIQRTQQEDSAVYLCASSLIGTGPEQYFGPGTRLTVT.

This clone has only one observation. This chain links TRBV28 with TRBJ1-1; perhaps TRBD1 as D (6 bases). Germline V gene sequence: CDR1 MDHEN, CDR2 SYDVKM. V lost 6 bases and J 4 bases, leaving 15 bases between the germline ends. CDR3 length: 14 residues. CDR3: CASREGQHSTEAFF. As DNA, the CDR3 is TGTGCCAGCAGGGAAGGACAGCACTCCACTGAAGCTTTCTTT.

This chain uses TRBV5-8 with TRBJ1-2, with a weak D call TRBD1 (5 bases). This CDR3 comprises 16 residues. Per the germline V gene, CDR1 is SGHTS and CDR2 is YDEGEE. V shed 4 bases and J shed 0 bases, with 16 bases lying between them. For the CDR3, the DNA is TGTGCCAGCAGCAAGCAAACGGGACGTGCTAACTATGGCTACACCTTC. Translation gives CASSKQTGRANYGYTF.

The rearrangement joins TRBV6-5 to TRBJ1-4; 8 nucleotides line up with TRBD1. V dropped 5 bases and J dropped 7; count of bases not matched to a gene: 6. This CDR3 has 14 residues. Per the germline V gene, CDR1 is MNHEY and CDR2 is SVGAGI. The CDR3 loop reads CASSQQQGGEKLFF. CDR3 DNA sequence: TGTGCCAGCAGTCAACAACAGGGGGGTGAAAAACTGTTTTTT.

This chain connects TRBV19 to TRBJ2-6; no reliable D call. The CDR3 has 14 residues. The ends were cut back, 8 bases at V and 3 bases at J, with 11 bases in the middle. In germline, CDR1 is LNHDA, CDR2 SQIVND (reference sequence). The DNA for the CDR3 is TGTGCCAGTGGGATGAGGTATGGGGCCAACGTCCTGACTTTC. As protein: CASGMRYGANVLTF.

This rearrangement joins TRBV19 to TRBJ2-7; tentatively, D is TRBD1 (6 bases). The CDR3 is made up of 14 amino acids. Germline-derived CDR1 and CDR2 are LNHDA and SQIVND (reference sequence). Trimming removed 4 bases from V and 1 base from J, with 11 bases in between. The CDR3 protein is CASSRLQGSYEQYF. CDR3 in DNA: TGTGCCAGTAGTAGGTTACAGGGTTCCTACGAGCAGTACTTC.